This T cell receptor (beta chain) was retrieved from a study of identical twins. Germline CDR1 LGHDT, CDR2 YNNKEL (reference sequence). V gave up 1 base and J gave up 0 bases, with 9 bases separating them. The CDR3 loop spans 16 amino acids. Comments on this clonotype: Its antigen remains unidentified.

A template switching step contributed a universal primer site, while unique molecular identifiers were present in the cDNA. TCRdb reanalysed the 5' RACE reads using MiXCR and keeps one entry per CDR3 protein. The profile shows about 240,000 distinct CDR3 sequences, roughly 10% of them singletons. Study observations and caveats: There were fewer insertions in abundant cord blood beta clonotypes, but memory repertoires showed no such pattern. The models gave estimates that fell short of the out-of-frame TCR alpha sharing seen in monozygotic twins.

The sequence was collected from a man aged 50-59 years in good health. The chain is built from TRBV3-1 and TRBJ1-4, with unresolved D. The sample was memory T cells sorted from blood. CDR3 protein: CASSQVAVATNEKLFF. DNA for the CDR3: TGTGCCAGCAGCCAAGTGGCGGTAGCAACTAATGAAAAACTGTTTTTT.